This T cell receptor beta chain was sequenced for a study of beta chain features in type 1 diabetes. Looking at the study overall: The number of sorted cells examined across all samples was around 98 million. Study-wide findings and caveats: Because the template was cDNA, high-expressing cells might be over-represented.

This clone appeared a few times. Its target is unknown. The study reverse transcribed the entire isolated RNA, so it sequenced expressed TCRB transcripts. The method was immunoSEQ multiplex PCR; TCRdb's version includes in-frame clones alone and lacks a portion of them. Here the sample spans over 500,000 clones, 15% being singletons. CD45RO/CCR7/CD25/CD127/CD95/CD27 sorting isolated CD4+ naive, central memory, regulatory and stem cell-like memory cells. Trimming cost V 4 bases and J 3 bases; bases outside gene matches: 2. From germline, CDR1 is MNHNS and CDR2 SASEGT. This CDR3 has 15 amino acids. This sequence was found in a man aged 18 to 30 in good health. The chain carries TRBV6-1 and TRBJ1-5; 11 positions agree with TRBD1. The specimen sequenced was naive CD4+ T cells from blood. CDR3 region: CASSAGQGANQPQHF. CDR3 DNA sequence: TGTGCCAGCAGTGCTGGACAGGGGGCCAATCAGCCCCAGCATTTT.